The 23 T cell receptor beta chains given below trace back to one sample, sequenced in a study of blood T cell repertoires in COVID-19. The method was immunoSEQ multiplex PCR; TCRdb's version includes in-frame clones alone and lacks a portion of them. The sample has more than 100,000 clones; about 79% are singletons. The specimen sequenced was peripheral blood. These receptors were obtained from an older man with acute or convalescent COVID-19.

This CDR3 reads CASSSTGNGNQPQHF. The DNA of the CDR3 is TGTGCCAGCAGCTCGACAGGGAACGGCAATCAGCCCCAGCATTTT. The genes are TRBV7-8 and TRBJ1-5; TRBD1 matches at 7 bases. With 4 bases clipped from V and 2 bases from J, the junction kept 5 bases outside the gene matches. The CDR3 contains 15 residues. CDR1 SGHVS and CDR2 FQNEAQ come from the germline V gene.

V gene TRBV3-1 (or the pseudogene TRBV3-2) combines with J gene TRBJ2-3, with D unresolved. The CDR3 is made up of 13 amino acids. Germline V lookup: CDR1 LGHDT, CDR2 YNNKEL (reference sequence). Between the trimmed V and J ends, which lost 0 bases and 7 bases, there was a span of 8 bases. The CDR3 nucleotides read TGTGCCAGCAGCCAAGATGATACTAATACGCAGTATTTT. Protein sequence: CASSQDDTNTQYF.

This clone came up once. V is TRBV9 and J is TRBJ2-4; TRBD1 agrees at 8 bases. The germline gives CDR1 SGDLS, CDR2 YYNGEE. The CDR3 covers 13 residues. The junction had 3 bases not matched to a gene; V was cut back by 2 bases and J by 8 bases. The CDR3 nucleotides read TGTGCCAGCAGCGTGACAGGGGCGGACATTCAGTACTTC. Translating gives CASSVTGADIQYF.

The V and J genes are TRBV3-1 (or the pseudogene TRBV3-2) and TRBJ1-5; tentatively, D is TRBD1 (5 bases). Germline V gene data show CDR1 as LGHDT and CDR2 as YNNKEL (reference sequence). The CDR3 extends over 14 amino acids. The ends were cut back, 1 base at V and 6 bases at J, with 10 bases in the middle. CDR3 in amino acids: CASSQVRGGQPQHF. In DNA form, the CDR3 reads TGTGCCAGCAGCCAAGTTAGGGGAGGTCAGCCCCAGCATTTT.

V usage is TRBV27 and J usage is TRBJ2-3, with 7 positions matching TRBD1. V trimming: 7 bases; J trimming: 0 bases; junction bases outside the gene matches: 10. The CDR3 covers 16 residues. Per the germline V gene, CDR1 is MNHEY and CDR2 is SMNVEV (reference sequence). CDR3 in DNA: TGTGCCAGCATAAGACAGGGCGCCCCTAGCACAGATACGCAGTATTTT. It yields the protein CASIRQGAPSTDTQYF.

V gene TRBV3-1 (or the pseudogene TRBV3-2) combines with J gene TRBJ2-3; 10 bases align to TRBD1. The CDR3 has 18 amino acids. Per the germline V gene, CDR1 is LGHDT and CDR2 is YNNKEL (reference sequence). After removal of 2 bases from V and 4 bases from J, the junction contained 12 bases not matched to a gene. The CDR3 region has the DNA TGTGCCAGCAGCCAATACGGGGGACAGGGGTTGTCGGCAGATACGCAGTATTTT. Translating it yields CASSQYGGQGLSADTQYF.

The chain has TRBV12-3 or TRBV12-4 and TRBJ1-1, with D hard to call. The V gene lost 4 bases and the J gene lost 1 base, with 4 bases spanning the gap. This CDR3 region has 12 residues. The DNA for the CDR3 is TGTGCCAGCAGTTCCGGGAACACTGAAGCTTTCTTT. Protein product: CASSSGNTEAFF.

This chain links TRBV29-1 with TRBJ1-4; 11 bases are a match to TRBD1. Germline V gene data show CDR1 as SQVTM and CDR2 as ANQGSEA. V lost 1 base, J lost 8 bases, and 6 bases stayed unmatched. This CDR3 has 15 amino acids. The CDR3, as DNA: TGCAGCGTTGAAGGGACAGGGGGCCTTCGGGAAAAACTGTTTTTT. It codes for CSVEGTGGLREKLFF.

The table lists this clone with a count of one. This chain connects TRBV9 to TRBJ2-3; D gene ambiguous. The germline V gene encodes CDR1 SGDLS and CDR2 YYNGEE. The CDR3 totals 14 residues. Trimming took 0 bases from V and 2 from J, leaving 7 bases between them. The CDR3 loop reads CASSVGQATDTQYF. The CDR3 nucleotides read TGTGCCAGCAGCGTAGGGCAGGCCACAGATACGCAGTATTTT.

The chain is built from TRBV5-6 and TRBJ1-4; perhaps TRBD1 as D (6 bases). V lost 2 bases and J 7 bases, leaving 12 bases between the germline ends. The germline V gene encodes CDR1 SGHDT and CDR2 YYEEEE. The CDR3 sequence is 14 residues long. CDR3 sequence: CASSFGARGEKLFF. The CDR3 nucleotides are TGTGCCAGCAGCTTCGGGGCCAGGGGTGAAAAACTGTTTTTT.

The rearrangement uses TRBV9 and TRBJ2-3; TRBD2 matches 11 bases. The CDR3 covers 16 residues. Losses at the gene ends were 0 bases for V and 5 bases for J; bases not matched to a gene: 5. Germline loops: CDR1 SGDLS, CDR2 YYNGEE. The CDR3 bases are TGTGCCAGCAGCGTAGTGACTAGCGGGGATATAGATACGCAGTATTTT. This encodes CASSVVTSGDIDTQYF.

A few counts support this clone. This sequence joins TRBV9 and TRBJ2-1, with TRBD2 identical over 8 bases. This CDR3 comprises 17 residues. The J segment lost 3 bases and the V segment lost 4 bases, leaving 12 bases of the junction unmatched. Germline CDR1 and CDR2: SGDLS and YYNGEE. The CDR3 loop reads CASSPTGSGGHYNEQFF. CDR3 bases: TGTGCCAGCAGCCCAACCGGAAGCGGGGGCCACTACAATGAGCAGTTCTTC.

The V gene is TRBV7-2, the J gene TRBJ1-5, with D perhaps matching TRBD1 (5 bases). The CDR3 sequence is 16 residues long. V was pared by 0 bases and J by 0 bases, with 9 bases between. The germline V gene has CDR1 SGHTA and CDR2 FQGNSA. The CDR3 sequence is CASSLANRNSNQPQHF. CDR3 coding DNA: TGTGCCAGCAGCTTAGCGAACAGGAATAGCAATCAGCCCCAGCATTTT.

This clone has only a few counts. The chain combines TRBV5-4 with TRBJ1-1; D uncertain. Germline V lookup: CDR1 SGHNT, CDR2 YYREEE (reference sequence). The CDR3 is 14 residues long. Deletions cut 0 bases from V and 4 bases from J, with 10 bases between. The CDR3 reads CASSLERSGTEAFF. The DNA of the CDR3 is TGTGCCAGCAGCTTGGAGCGCAGTGGCACTGAAGCTTTCTTT.

This clone was seen more than once but under ten times. The chain has TRBV19 and TRBJ2-1; a possible D gene is TRBD2 (6 bases). Germline values: CDR1 LNHDA, CDR2 SQIVND (reference sequence). The germline V and J ends were trimmed by 7 bases and 4 bases, with 11 bases remaining between them. This CDR3 is 13 amino acids long. CDR3: CASTSGTYNEQFF. CDR3 bases: TGTGCCAGTACCTCGGGGACTTACAATGAGCAGTTCTTC.

The chain is built from TRBV2 and TRBJ1-2; D is possibly TRBD1 (6 bases). The CDR3 totals 14 residues. In germline, CDR1 is SNHLY, CDR2 FYNNEI. V dropped 8 bases and J dropped 11 bases, with 24 bases sitting between them. The CDR3 region has the DNA TGTGCCAGCGGGGGGGACGACAGGTCGTTCGGTTACACCTTC. Residues: CASGGDDRSFGYTF.

In DNA form, the CDR3 reads TGTGCCAGCAGCTTACGAGGGTGGGATGAGCAGTTCTTC. Translation gives CASSLRGWDEQFF. J is TRBJ2-1 and V is TRBV11-3; D perhaps matches TRBD2 (5 bases). The germline V gene encodes CDR1 SGHNT and CDR2 YENEEA. The CDR3 covers 13 residues. The V gene lost 2 bases and the J gene lost 8 bases, with 10 bases spanning the gap.

The chain has TRBV7-3 and TRBJ1-1; the D gene is possibly TRBD1 (6 bases). This CDR3 contains 18 residues. In germline, CDR1 is SGHTA, CDR2 FQGTGA. The V gene lost 5 bases and the J gene lost 0 bases, with 22 bases spanning the gap. CDR3 sequence (DNA): TGTGCCAGCAGCCGTATCCCAGGGGACGCTCTAATGAACACTGAAGCTTTCTTT. Its protein is CASSRIPGDALMNTEAFF.

This chain connects TRBV18 to TRBJ1-5; 8 bases fit TRBD1. The CDR3 has 14 residues. The trim removed 4 bases at V and 5 bases at J, leaving 4 bases unmatched. Germline V gives CDR1 KGHSH, CDR2 LQKENI. In nucleotides, the CDR3 is TGTGCCAGCTCACTTGGACAGGGTGATCAGCCCCAGCATTTT. Translating gives CASSLGQGDQPQHF.

This clone occurred a few times. This chain connects TRBV9 to TRBJ1-2; possibly TRBD1 for D (6 bases). This CDR3 region has 14 residues. V shed 5 bases and J shed 5 bases, with 16 bases lying between them. CDR1 SGDLS and CDR2 YYNGEE come from the germline V gene. The CDR3 sequence is CASSPGQPAYGYTF. The CDR3 bases are TGTGCCAGCAGTCCCGGACAGCCCGCATATGGCTACACCTTC.

The rearrangement links TRBV6-6 to TRBJ2-5; the match to TRBD1 covers 7 bases. The CDR3 sequence is 17 residues long. In germline, CDR1 is MNHNY, CDR2 SVGAGI (reference sequence). J gave up 5 bases and V 5 bases, and 17 bases lay outside the gene matches. CDR3 protein: CASSRPTGQIVPETQYF. The CDR3, as DNA: TGTGCCAGCAGTCGACCTACGGGACAGATCGTACCGGAGACCCAGTACTTC.

The chain joins TRBV7-9 to TRBJ2-1, with D perhaps matching TRBD1 (5 bases). V gave up 1 base and J gave up 3 bases, with 10 bases separating them. Germline CDR1 SEHNR, CDR2 FQNEAQ (reference sequence). There are 15 residues in the CDR3. The CDR3 coding sequence is TGTGCCAGCAGCTTAGATTGGGGCAACTACAATGAGCAGTTCTTC. Its translation: CASSLDWGNYNEQFF.

The rearrangement uses TRBV10-2 and TRBJ1-2; TRBD1 agrees at 7 bases. V dropped 6 bases and J dropped 4; count of bases not matched to a gene: 5. Germline CDR1 WSHSY, CDR2 SAAADI. The CDR3 consists of 13 residues. The CDR3 reads CASSWDRSYGYTF. In DNA form, the CDR3 reads TGCGCCAGCAGCTGGGACAGAAGCTATGGCTACACCTTC.